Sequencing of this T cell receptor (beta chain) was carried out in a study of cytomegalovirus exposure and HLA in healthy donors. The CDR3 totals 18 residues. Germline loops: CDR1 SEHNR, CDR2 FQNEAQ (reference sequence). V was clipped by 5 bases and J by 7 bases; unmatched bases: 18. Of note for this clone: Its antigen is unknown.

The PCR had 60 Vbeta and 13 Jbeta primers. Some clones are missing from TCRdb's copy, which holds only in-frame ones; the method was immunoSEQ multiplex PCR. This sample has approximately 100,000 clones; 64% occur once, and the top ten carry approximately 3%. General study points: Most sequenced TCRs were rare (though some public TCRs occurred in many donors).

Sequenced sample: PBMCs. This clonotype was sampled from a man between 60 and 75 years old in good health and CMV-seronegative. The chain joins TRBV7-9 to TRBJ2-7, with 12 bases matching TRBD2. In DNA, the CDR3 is TGTGCCAGCAGCGCCAGGGCCCTAGCGGGAGGGCCCAGAGAAGAGCAGTACTTC. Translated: CASSARALAGGPREEQYF.